The rows below give T cell receptor beta chains drawn from one sample of a study of cytomegalovirus exposure and HLA in healthy donors. The assay was immunoSEQ multiplex PCR, and TCRdb's table has in-frame clones only and misses some. This table holds some 110,000 clones. The specimen was PBMCs. The source of these receptors is a man aged 35 to 55 in good health and CMV-seronegative. CDR3s include the opening cysteine and the closing phenylalanine or tryptophan. A D gene is named only where the DNA matches it firmly.

cdr3_length j_call v_call d_call cdr3_aa cdr3_nt
15 TRBJ2-7 TRBV7-8 TRBD1 CASSPSTGSSYEQYF TGTGCCAGCAGCCCTTCGACAGGGTCTTCCTACGAGCAGTACTTC
15 TRBJ2-6 TRBV6-4 TRBD1 CASAGDRSGANVLTF TGTGCCAGCGCAGGGGACAGGTCTGGGGCCAACGTCCTGACTTTC
15 TRBJ2-5 TRBV4-3 - CASSQGDTDQETQYF TGCGCCAGCAGCCAAGGGGACACCGACCAAGAGACCCAGTACTTC
11 TRBJ1-1 TRBV2 - CASSDRVEAFF TGTGCCAGCAGTGACAGGGTTGAAGCTTTCTTT
13 TRBJ2-3 TRBV10-2 TRBD2 CASRERGKDTQYF TGCGCCAGCAGGGAGCGGGGAAAAGATACGCAGTATTTT
13 TRBJ2-3 TRBV7-2 - CASSSRVSSPQYF TGTGCCAGCAGCTCCCGGGTCTCAAGCCCGCAGTATTTT
16 TRBJ1-6 TRBV6-5 - CASSYSNRGLNSPLHF TGTGCCAGCAGTTACTCTAACAGAGGACTCAATTCACCCCTCCACTTT
15 TRBJ2-7 TRBV5-1 - CASSSGDLLSYEQYF TGCGCCAGCAGCTCAGGGGACCTCCTTTCCTACGAGCAGTACTTC
15 TRBJ2-7 TRBV10-3 - CAISETGPGGYEQYF TGTGCCATCAGCGAAACAGGGCCCGGTGGTTACGAGCAGTACTTC
15 TRBJ2-1 TRBV6-5 TRBD2 CASSYYRTSANEQFF TGTGCCAGCAGTTACTACAGGACTAGCGCCAATGAGCAGTTCTTC
16 TRBJ2-2 TRBV4-3 TRBD2 CASSPRGLASTGELFF TGCGCCAGCAGCCCCCGGGGACTAGCGAGCACCGGGGAGCTGTTTTTT
14 TRBJ2-2 TRBV19 - CASANTGNTGELFF TGTGCCAGTGCGAACACGGGGAACACCGGGGAGCTGTTTTTT
15 TRBJ1-5 TRBV28 TRBD1 CASSSTDRGEQPQHF TGTGCCAGCAGTTCAACGGACAGGGGGGAACAGCCCCAGCATTTT
18 TRBJ1-2 TRBV11-2 - CASSLVRQGPTRNYGYTF TGTGCCAGCAGCTTAGTGCGGCAGGGGCCAACCAGAAACTATGGCTACACCTTC
13 TRBJ2-3 TRBV7-9 TRBD2 CASSLAGSGRGQF TGTGCCAGCAGCTTAGCCGGTAGCGGGAGGGGTCAGTTT
15 TRBJ2-7 TRBV5-4 TRBD1 CASSQRTGGGSEQYF TGTGCCAGCAGCCAGAGGACAGGGGGAGGTTCCGAGCAGTACTTC
12 TRBJ1-2 TRBV30 TRBD1 CASGQDHYGYTF TGTGCCAGCGGACAGGACCACTATGGCTACACCTTC
11 TRBJ2-7 TRBV29-1 - CSVNGEEEQYF TGCAGCGTTAACGGGGAGGAAGAGCAGTACTTC
12 TRBJ1-1 TRBV7-9 - CASSLPQTEAFF TGTGCCAGCAGCTTACCTCAGACTGAAGCTTTCTTT
16 TRBJ1-2 TRBV5-1 TRBD1 CASSLNAPGQGNGYTF TGCGCCAGCAGCTTAAACGCACCGGGACAGGGTAACGGCTACACCTTC
19 TRBJ2-3 TRBV11-3 TRBD2 CASSLAASGSLGSTDTQYF TGTGCCAGCAGCTTAGCGGCTAGCGGGAGTCTTGGTAGTACAGATACGCAGTATTTT
14 TRBJ2-1 TRBV28 - CASIAVSGLGVQFF TGTGCCAGTATAGCCGTGTCAGGTTTAGGGGTGCAGTTCTTC